One sample yielded the 16 T cell receptor beta chains listed below, sequenced in a study of blood T cell repertoires in COVID-19. Assay: immunoSEQ multiplex PCR; the TCRdb copy retains only in-frame clones and omits some. This repertoire shows 100,000 to 150,000 clones, roughly 83% found once; its top ten account for more than 1.4%. The sequencing sample was made of peripheral blood. The receptor set was obtained from a man aged 60 to 75 with acute or convalescent COVID-19.

The chain has TRBV11-2 and TRBJ1-5; unclear D gene. CDR1 is SGHAT, CDR2 FQNNGV, per germline. This CDR3 comprises 13 residues. V lost 5 bases, J lost 5 bases, and 10 bases lay in between. CDR3 region: CASSAGLDQPQHF. Here the CDR3 DNA reads TGTGCCAGCAGCGCGGGTTTGGATCAGCCCCAGCATTTT.

This clone was seen only once. The V gene is TRBV7-3, the J gene TRBJ2-1; weak D call: TRBD2 (6 bases). This CDR3 region has 15 residues. V lost 4 bases to trimming and J lost 8 bases, with 18 bases between them. Germline-derived CDR1 and CDR2 are SGHTA and FQGTGA. The CDR3 sequence is CASSSVAGFVDEQFF. The CDR3 DNA is TGTGCCAGCAGCTCTGTGGCGGGATTTGTCGATGAGCAGTTCTTC.

This clone was observed a single time. The V and J genes are TRBV6-1 and TRBJ2-7; TRBD2 matches at 9 bases. The junction had 7 bases not matched to a gene; V was cut back by 3 bases and J by 4 bases. Germline V gene sequence: CDR1 MNHNS, CDR2 SASEGT. This CDR3 spans 15 amino acids. CDR3 nucleotides: TGTGCCAGCAGTGACGGCGGGGGGGCCGTTTACGAGCAGTACTTC. Residues: CASSDGGGAVYEQYF.

This clone turned up a few times. The chain carries TRBV5-6 and TRBJ2-5, with 9 bases aligning to TRBD1. Germline V gene lookup returns CDR1 SGHDT and CDR2 YYEEEE. The CDR3 sequence is 14 residues long. V lost 3 bases to trimming and J lost 7 bases; unmatched junction nucleotides: 7. Here the CDR3 DNA reads TGTGCCAGCAGCTCCGGGACAGGGTGGGGGACCCAGTACTTC. As protein: CASSSGTGWGTQYF.

The rearrangement joins TRBV4-1 to TRBJ1-2, with TRBD1 as a possible D gene (6 bases). This CDR3 is 14 amino acids long. Germline loops: CDR1 MGHRA, CDR2 YSYEKL. V was pared by 5 bases and J by 5 bases, with 15 bases between. The CDR3 coding sequence is TGCGCCAGCAGCGAGACCGGGACAACTTATGGCTACACCTTC. Its translation: CASSETGTTYGYTF.

The gene calls are TRBV5-4 and TRBJ1-3, with a weak D call TRBD1 (6 bases). The germline CDR1 and CDR2 sequences are SGHNT and YYREEE (reference sequence). The CDR3 extends over 14 amino acids. Trimming took off 2 bases at V and 5 bases at J, with 11 bases between the two ends. This CDR3 reads CASSLQGLRNTIYF. CDR3 nucleotides: TGTGCCAGCAGCTTACAGGGATTGCGAAACACCATATATTTT.

This clone was recorded once. The J gene is TRBJ1-2, the V gene TRBV11-2; D call uncertain. V was clipped by 0 bases and J by 8 bases, with 10 bases between them. This CDR3 contains 13 residues. Germline loops: CDR1 SGHAT, CDR2 FQNNGV. This CDR3 reads CASSLDRVRGYTF. The CDR3 nucleotides read TGTGCCAGCAGCTTAGACCGGGTGAGGGGCTACACCTTC.

This chain uses TRBV5-1 with TRBJ2-2; D ambiguous. V was clipped by 0 bases and J by 0 bases, with 6 bases between them. CDR3 length: 15 residues. Germline V gene lookup returns CDR1 SGHRS and CDR2 YFSETQ. The CDR3, as DNA: TGCGCCAGCAGCTTGGTAAACACGAACACCGGGGAGCTGTTTTTT. Protein product: CASSLVNTNTGELFF.

The chain is built from TRBV3-1 (or the pseudogene TRBV3-2) and TRBJ2-1, with D maybe TRBD2 (6 bases). V shed 0 bases and J shed 2 bases, with 11 bases lying between them. The germline V gene has CDR1 LGHDT and CDR2 YNNKEL (reference sequence). CDR3 length: 16 residues. The CDR3 DNA reads TGTGCCAGCAGCCAAGATTTGGCGGGAACCTACAATGAGCAGTTCTTC. Protein: CASSQDLAGTYNEQFF.

J is TRBJ1-3 and V is TRBV28, with D tentatively TRBD1 (5 bases). The CDR3 sequence is 17 residues long. V lost 2 bases, J lost 1 base, and 15 bases lay in between. Germline CDR1 and CDR2: MDHEN and SYDVKM. CDR3 bases: TGTGCCAGCAGTTTAAGCGGGACCGAAGGATCTGGAAACACCATATATTTT. Amino acids: CASSLSGTEGSGNTIYF.

V gene TRBV28 combines with J gene TRBJ2-7, with 8 positions matching TRBD2. V shed 5 bases, J shed 5 bases, and the junction held 14 bases outside the gene matches. The germline V gene encodes CDR1 MDHEN and CDR2 SYDVKM. CDR3 size: 16 residues. The CDR3 nucleotides read TGTGCCAGCAGTCCCCCTCGGGGGAGCGGGAGTAACGAGCAGTACTTC. Amino acids: CASSPPRGSGSNEQYF.

This chain connects TRBV5-1 to TRBJ1-3; TRBD1 agrees at 7 bases. Germline values: CDR1 SGHRS, CDR2 YFSETQ. V lost 0 bases to trimming and J lost 4 bases; unmatched junction nucleotides: 7. The CDR3 is 16 amino acids. The DNA of the CDR3 is TGCGCCAGCAGCTTGGATAACAGGGGTTCAGGAAACACCATATATTTT. Translated: CASSLDNRGSGNTIYF.

This clone was observed once. The chain uses TRBV4-2 and TRBJ2-5, with a possible D match to TRBD1 (5 bases). The CDR3 sequence is 17 residues long. Germline lookup yields CDR1 LGHNA and CDR2 YNFKEQ. The V end lost 4 bases, the J end lost 1 base, and 19 bases lay between the germline ends. CDR3 DNA sequence: TGTGCCAGCAGCCCCCGTGTTGCAGGGATTCCCCAAGAGACCCAGTACTTC. Residues: CASSPRVAGIPQETQYF.

V gene TRBV27 combines with J gene TRBJ1-1; no firm D call. The germline V gene encodes CDR1 MNHEY and CDR2 SMNVEV (reference sequence). V was pared by 0 bases and J by 5 bases, with 7 bases between. There are 13 residues in the CDR3. The CDR3 DNA sequence: TGTGCCAGCAGTTTATCGGTCGGGACTGAAGCTTTCTTT. Its translation is CASSLSVGTEAFF.

The gene calls are TRBV11-2 and TRBJ2-3, with 8 bases identical to TRBD2. Germline V gene data show CDR1 as SGHAT and CDR2 as FQNNGV. The CDR3 runs to 15 residues. Unmatched junction bases numbered 0, after V lost 0 bases and J lost 1 base. The CDR3 reads CASSLEAGGTDTQYF. As DNA, the CDR3 is TGTGCCAGCAGCTTAGAAGCGGGGGGCACAGATACGCAGTATTTT.

The chain recombines TRBV4-2 with TRBJ1-5; a possible D gene is TRBD1 (5 bases). Germline CDR1 reads LGHNA; CDR2 reads YNFKEQ. V shed 1 base and J shed 5 bases, with 18 bases lying between them. The CDR3 runs to 17 residues. This CDR3 reads CASSQGSDRRWYQPQHF. CDR3 in DNA: TGTGCCAGCAGCCAAGGGTCCGACAGACGATGGTATCAGCCCCAGCATTTT.